What follows is one T cell receptor (beta chain) and its context. Its antigen is unidentified. The entry originates in a study of CD8+ T cells in alopecia areata. Study-level results: Lesional scalp, notably in alopecia totalis/universalis, had clonality above that of normal scalp. Scalp data also include sequences from resident alphabeta T cells of normal skin.

Both peripheral blood and punch biopsies of lesional scalp skin were obtained from patients who had alopecia areata. Sorting from PBMCs produced CD4+ and CD8+ T cells. This CDR3 has 15 residues. Per the germline V gene, CDR1 is MGHRA and CDR2 is YSYEKL. The V and J ends lost 1 base and 1 base, in that order; junction bases with no gene match: 1. After isolation, RNA underwent reverse transcription to generate cDNA as the sequencing template. Repertoires were generated with immunoSEQ multiplex PCR, while TCRdb's copy carries only in-frame clones and drops some. The sample records 170,000 or so clones, 59% being singletons.

The source material was CD4+ T cells sorted from blood, sampled at week 0. This receptor was identified in a human donor with alopecia areata. The V and J genes are TRBV4-1 and TRBJ2-7; 10 nucleotides align to TRBD1. CDR3 protein: CASSQGQGASYEQYF. The CDR3 region has the DNA TGCGCCAGCAGCCAAGGACAGGGGGCTTCCTACGAGCAGTACTTC.